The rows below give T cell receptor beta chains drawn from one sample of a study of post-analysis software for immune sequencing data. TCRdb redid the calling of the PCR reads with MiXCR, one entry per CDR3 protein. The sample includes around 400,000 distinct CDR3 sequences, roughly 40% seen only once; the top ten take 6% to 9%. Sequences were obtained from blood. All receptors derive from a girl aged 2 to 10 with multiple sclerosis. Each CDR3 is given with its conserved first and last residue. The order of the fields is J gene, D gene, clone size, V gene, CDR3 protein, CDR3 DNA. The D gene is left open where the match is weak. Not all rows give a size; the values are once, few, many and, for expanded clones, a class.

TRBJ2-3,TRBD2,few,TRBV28,CASSSRLAGFTDTQYF,TGTGCCAGCAGTTCCAGACTAGCGGGATTTACAGATACGCAGTATTTT
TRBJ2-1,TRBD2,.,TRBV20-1,CSASVIAGEFSYNEQFF,TGCAGTGCTTCAGTAATAGCGGGAGAGTTCTCCTACAATGAGCAGTTCTTC
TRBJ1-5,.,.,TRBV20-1,CSASSGVQPQHF,TGCAGTGCTAGTTCAGGGGTGCAGCCCCAGCATTTT
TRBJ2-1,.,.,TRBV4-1,CASSQALTGSYNEQFF,TGCGCCAGCAGCCAAGCTCTGACAGGCTCCTACAATGAGCAGTTCTTC
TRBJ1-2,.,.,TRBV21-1,CASSSLIREDQPFHGYTF,TGTGCCAGCAGCAGCTTGATAAGGGAAGACCAACCATTTCATGGCTACACCTTC
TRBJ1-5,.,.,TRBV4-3,CASSHYQGFQPQHF,TGCGCCAGCAGCCACTATCAGGGGTTTCAGCCCCAGCATTTT
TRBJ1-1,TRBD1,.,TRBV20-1,CSARVSPVRGMSTEAFF,TGCAGTGCTAGAGTCTCCCCCGTCAGGGGGATGAGCACTGAAGCTTTCTTT
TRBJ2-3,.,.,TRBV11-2,CASSLGGPIDTQYF,TGTGCCAGCAGCTTAGGGGGGCCGATAGATACGCAGTATTTT
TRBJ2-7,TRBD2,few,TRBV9,CASSPEGSGRGEQYF,TGTGCCAGCAGCCCAGAGGGTAGCGGGAGGGGCGAGCAGTACTTC
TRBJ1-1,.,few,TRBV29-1,CSFEVLMNTEAFF,TGCAGCTTCGAGGTGCTTATGAACACTGAAGCTTTCTTT
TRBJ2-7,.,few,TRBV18,CASSLRGHSSYEQYF,TGTGCCAGCTCACTACGCGGGCATTCCTCCTACGAGCAGTACTTC
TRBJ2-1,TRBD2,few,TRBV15,CATSRFPTSDGTYNEQFF,TGTGCCACCAGCAGATTCCCGACTAGCGACGGGACCTACAATGAGCAGTTCTTC
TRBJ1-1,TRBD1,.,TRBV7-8,CASSLPWDRRAFF,TGTGCCAGCAGCTTACCTTGGGACAGAAGGGCTTTCTTT